These T cell receptor beta chains were read from a single sample in a study of blood T cell repertoires in COVID-19. The repertoire was sequenced with immunoSEQ multiplex PCR; TCRdb's copy has only in-frame clones and lacks some. The table lists about 230,000 clones, around nine tenths of them singletons, with approximately 10% in the top ten. The specimen sequenced was PBMCs or T cells enriched from blood (not recorded which). The receptor source for this set is a man under 40 who had recovered from COVID-19. Each CDR3 is given with its conserved first and last residue. D genes are given only for firm matches. Some rows have no size entry. The others give once, few or many, or a class for an expanded clone.

.	TRBV7-9	TRBJ1-1	.	CASETVNTEAFF	TGTGCCAGCGAAACAGTGAACACTGAAGCTTTCTTT
.	TRBV20-1	TRBJ2-5	.	CSARLGGTQYF	TGCAGTGCTAGGCTTGGAGGAACCCAGTACTTC
TRBD1	TRBV15	TRBJ1-4	once	CATSRERTGIGF	TGTGCCACCAGCAGAGAAAGGACAGGCATTGGTTTT
TRBD1	TRBV27	TRBJ2-1	.	CASSLRTGQGPYNEQFF	TGTGCCAGCAGTCTTCGGACAGGGCAAGGCCCCTACAATGAGCAGTTCTTC
.	TRBV2	TRBJ1-2	.	CARGFDRTANYGYTF	TGTGCCAGGGGATTCGACAGGACCGCTAACTATGGCTACACCTTC
TRBD1	TRBV5-5	TRBJ1-4	once	CASSTGTATNEKLFF	TGTGCCAGCTCGACAGGGACGGCAACTAATGAAAAACTGTTTTTT
.	TRBV6-5	TRBJ2-7	.	CASSYDSTYEQYF	TGTGCCAGCAGTTACGACAGTACCTACGAGCAGTACTTC
.	TRBV5-1	TRBJ2-5	.	CASSLDSRSQETQYF	TGCGCCAGCAGCTTGGATAGCAGAAGCCAAGAGACCCAGTACTTC
.	TRBV7-9	TRBJ2-3	.	CASRRNPASSTDTQYF	TGTGCCAGCAGGCGTAACCCTGCCTCAAGCACAGATACGCAGTATTTT
TRBD1	TRBV15	TRBJ1-5	once	CATSRGPGQGAGGQPQHF	TGTGCCACCAGCAGAGGCCCGGGACAGGGGGCGGGAGGACAGCCCCAGCATTTT
.	TRBV29-1	TRBJ1-4	few	CSAGQVEKLFF	TGCAGCGCTGGCCAGGTGGAAAAACTGTTTTTT
.	TRBV7-9	TRBJ2-3	.	CASRPTQAGTDTQYF	TGTGCCAGCAGGCCGACCCAGGCTGGCACAGATACGCAGTATTTT
TRBD1	TRBV28	TRBJ1-3	.	CASSRGQGRNTIYF	TGTGCCAGCAGCCGAGGACAGGGGAGAAACACCATATATTTT
TRBD1	TRBV11-3	TRBJ2-3	few	CASSLTGGPDTQYF	TGTGCCAGCAGCTTAACAGGGGGCCCAGATACGCAGTATTTT
.	TRBV13	TRBJ1-2	.	CASSLGDSNYGYTF	TGTGCCAGCAGCTTAGGCGACAGTAACTATGGCTACACCTTC
TRBD2	TRBV7-2	TRBJ2-7	.	CASSLRAGSGSIGTVQYF	TGTGCCAGCAGCTTACGGGCAGGGAGCGGGAGTATTGGTACGGTGCAGTACTTC
TRBD1	TRBV10-3	TRBJ1-6	.	CATSQGTNSPLHF	TGTGCCACTTCACAGGGGACTAATTCACCCCTCCACTTT
.	TRBV7-9	TRBJ1-2	.	CASSRIGQFYGYTF	TGTGCCAGCAGCCGCATCGGACAGTTCTATGGCTACACCTTC
TRBD1	TRBV28	TRBJ2-1	.	CASSLYGTGVYNEQFF	TGTGCCAGCAGTTTATACGGGACAGGGGTGTACAATGAGCAGTTCTTC
.	TRBV30	TRBJ1-3	.	CAWQGGLNSGNTIYF	TGTGCCTGGCAGGGAGGGCTAAACTCTGGAAACACCATATATTTT
.	TRBV30	TRBJ2-6	.	CAWTPKGANSGANVLTF	TGTGCCTGGACTCCAAAAGGGGCCAACTCTGGGGCCAACGTCCTGACTTTC
TRBD2	TRBV6-5	TRBJ2-2	.	CASKGGLAGTGELFF	TGTGCCAGCAAAGGGGGACTAGCTGGAACCGGGGAGCTGTTTTTT